A selection of T cell receptor beta chains follows, all from one sample in a study of blood T cell repertoires in COVID-19. Assay: immunoSEQ multiplex PCR; the TCRdb copy retains only in-frame clones and omits some. The sample yields 200,000 to 300,000 clones, about 90% seen once. Sequencing was carried out using PBMCs or T cells enriched from blood (not recorded which). These receptors all stem from a middle-aged man who had been exposed to COVID-19. CDR3s include the opening cysteine and the closing phenylalanine or tryptophan. D genes are given only for firm matches. Not all rows give a size; the values are once, few, many and, for expanded clones, a class.

>TRBV11-2|NA|NA|TRBJ2-5
TGTGCCATCTCGACAGGCCCGGGGTCGGAGACCCAGTACTTC
CAISTGPGSETQYF
>TRBV27|TRBD1|NA|TRBJ1-2
TGTGCCAGCAGTTTTAGCTTTCCCGGGACAGGCCTCTGGGATGGCTACACCTTC
CASSFSFPGTGLWDGYTF
>TRBV6-6|NA|NA|TRBJ1-2
TGTGCCAGCAGTCCGCAGGATTATGGAGGCTACACCTTC
CASSPQDYGGYTF
>TRBV5-1|NA|NA|TRBJ1-2
TGCGCCAGCAGCTTGGGACATAACCTTAATGGCTACACCTTC
CASSLGHNLNGYTF
>TRBV9|NA|once|TRBJ2-5
TGTGCCAGCAGCGGGAAGGACAGCTACCAAGAGACCCAGTACTTC
CASSGKDSYQETQYF
>TRBV28|NA|NA|TRBJ1-5
TGTGCCAGCAGTGGGCAGGGTTTGGTCAATCAGCCCCAGCATTTT
CASSGQGLVNQPQHF
>TRBV7-7|TRBD1|NA|TRBJ1-3
TGTGCTAGCAGCTTAGGGACAGTAAACTCTGGAAACACCATATATTTT
CASSLGTVNSGNTIYF
>TRBV30|NA|NA|TRBJ2-7
TGTGCCTGGAGTAACGTGGGGCGCGAGCAGTACTTC
CAWSNVGREQYF
>TRBV7-3|TRBD2|NA|TRBJ2-2
TGTGCCAGCAGCGTTAGCGGGAGGGACACCGGGGAGCTGTTTTTT
CASSVSGRDTGELFF
>TRBV5-1|NA|NA|TRBJ2-5
TGCGCCAGCAGCTTGGGGGTTTCAGGGGAAGGAGAGACCCAGTACTTC
CASSLGVSGEGETQYF
>TRBV3-1/TRBV3-2|TRBD2|NA|TRBJ2-7
TGTGCCAGCAGCCAAGAAGCGGGGGTGTACTCCTACGAGCAGTACTTC
CASSQEAGVYSYEQYF
>TRBV7-2|NA|NA|TRBJ1-1
TGTGCCAGCAGCTTACTACAGGGTGACACTGAAGCTTTCTTT
CASSLLQGDTEAFF
>TRBV5-1|NA|NA|TRBJ2-1
TGCGCCAGCAGCTTGGTTAGCGGCATATACAATGAGCAGTTCTTC
CASSLVSGIYNEQFF
>TRBV4-1|NA|NA|TRBJ2-7
TGCGCCAGCAGCCTGACTTCAGGGAGGTGGAACGAGCAGTACTTC
CASSLTSGRWNEQYF
>TRBV30|TRBD2|NA|TRBJ2-3
TGTGCCTGGAGTGTTGACGGACTAGCGGGAGGAAGCACAGATACGCAGTATTTT
CAWSVDGLAGGSTDTQYF
>TRBV7-8|NA|NA|TRBJ2-3
TGTGCCAGCAGCCGCCCCTACACAGATACGCAGTATTTT
CASSRPYTDTQYF
>TRBV5-6|NA|once|TRBJ2-1
TGTGCCAGCAGCTTGAATGCCTTCGCCGGTGAGCAGTTCTTC
CASSLNAFAGEQFF
>TRBV7-9|NA|NA|TRBJ1-4
TGTGCCAGCAGCTTAGCCGGGGTTGAAAAACTGTTTTTT
CASSLAGVEKLFF